This TCR beta chain was retrieved from a study of CD8+ T cells in alopecia areata. Treatment reported: oral pan-JAK inhibitor, 5-10 mg twice daily. Comments on this clone: Its antigen is as yet unknown.

Following extraction, RNA underwent reverse transcription to cDNA, which served as the sequencing template. TCRdb's copy holds only in-frame clones and misses some; the assay was immunoSEQ multiplex PCR. Here the sample spans about 160,000 clones, around 59% being singletons. Study results and caveats: Scalp repertoires also include resident alphabeta T cells from normal skin.

The V gene lost 0 bases and the J gene lost 1 base, with 9 bases spanning the gap. The CDR3 is 14 amino acids. The germline V gene has CDR1 GTSNPN and CDR2 SVGIG (reference sequence). The chain couples TRBV30 to TRBJ1-1; D not resolved. The sample was CD4+ T cells sorted from blood, taken at week 24, from a patient treated with tofacitinib. This receptor was taken from a human donor with alopecia areata. This CDR3 reads CAWSVVPRNTEAFF. The CDR3 bases are TGTGCCTGGAGTGTGGTACCGAGGAACACTGAAGCTTTCTTT.